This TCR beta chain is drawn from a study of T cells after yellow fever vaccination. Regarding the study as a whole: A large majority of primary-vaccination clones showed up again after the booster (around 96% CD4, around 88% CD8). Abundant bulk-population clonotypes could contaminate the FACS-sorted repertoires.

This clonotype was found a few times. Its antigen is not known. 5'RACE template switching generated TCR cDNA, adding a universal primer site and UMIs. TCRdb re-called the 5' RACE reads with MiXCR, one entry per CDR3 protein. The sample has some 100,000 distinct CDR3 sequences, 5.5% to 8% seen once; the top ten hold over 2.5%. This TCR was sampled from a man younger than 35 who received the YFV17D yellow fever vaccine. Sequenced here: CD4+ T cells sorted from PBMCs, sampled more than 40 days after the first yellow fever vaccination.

The CDR3 DNA is TGCGCCAGCAGCGTGACACCTGCAACTAATGAAAAACTGTTTTTT. Translation gives CASSVTPATNEKLFF. The J gene is TRBJ1-4, the V gene TRBV5-1; D is ambiguous. CDR3 length: 15 amino acids. V gave up 4 bases and J gave up 0 bases, with 10 bases separating them. The germline CDR1 and CDR2 sequences are SGHRS and YFSETQ.